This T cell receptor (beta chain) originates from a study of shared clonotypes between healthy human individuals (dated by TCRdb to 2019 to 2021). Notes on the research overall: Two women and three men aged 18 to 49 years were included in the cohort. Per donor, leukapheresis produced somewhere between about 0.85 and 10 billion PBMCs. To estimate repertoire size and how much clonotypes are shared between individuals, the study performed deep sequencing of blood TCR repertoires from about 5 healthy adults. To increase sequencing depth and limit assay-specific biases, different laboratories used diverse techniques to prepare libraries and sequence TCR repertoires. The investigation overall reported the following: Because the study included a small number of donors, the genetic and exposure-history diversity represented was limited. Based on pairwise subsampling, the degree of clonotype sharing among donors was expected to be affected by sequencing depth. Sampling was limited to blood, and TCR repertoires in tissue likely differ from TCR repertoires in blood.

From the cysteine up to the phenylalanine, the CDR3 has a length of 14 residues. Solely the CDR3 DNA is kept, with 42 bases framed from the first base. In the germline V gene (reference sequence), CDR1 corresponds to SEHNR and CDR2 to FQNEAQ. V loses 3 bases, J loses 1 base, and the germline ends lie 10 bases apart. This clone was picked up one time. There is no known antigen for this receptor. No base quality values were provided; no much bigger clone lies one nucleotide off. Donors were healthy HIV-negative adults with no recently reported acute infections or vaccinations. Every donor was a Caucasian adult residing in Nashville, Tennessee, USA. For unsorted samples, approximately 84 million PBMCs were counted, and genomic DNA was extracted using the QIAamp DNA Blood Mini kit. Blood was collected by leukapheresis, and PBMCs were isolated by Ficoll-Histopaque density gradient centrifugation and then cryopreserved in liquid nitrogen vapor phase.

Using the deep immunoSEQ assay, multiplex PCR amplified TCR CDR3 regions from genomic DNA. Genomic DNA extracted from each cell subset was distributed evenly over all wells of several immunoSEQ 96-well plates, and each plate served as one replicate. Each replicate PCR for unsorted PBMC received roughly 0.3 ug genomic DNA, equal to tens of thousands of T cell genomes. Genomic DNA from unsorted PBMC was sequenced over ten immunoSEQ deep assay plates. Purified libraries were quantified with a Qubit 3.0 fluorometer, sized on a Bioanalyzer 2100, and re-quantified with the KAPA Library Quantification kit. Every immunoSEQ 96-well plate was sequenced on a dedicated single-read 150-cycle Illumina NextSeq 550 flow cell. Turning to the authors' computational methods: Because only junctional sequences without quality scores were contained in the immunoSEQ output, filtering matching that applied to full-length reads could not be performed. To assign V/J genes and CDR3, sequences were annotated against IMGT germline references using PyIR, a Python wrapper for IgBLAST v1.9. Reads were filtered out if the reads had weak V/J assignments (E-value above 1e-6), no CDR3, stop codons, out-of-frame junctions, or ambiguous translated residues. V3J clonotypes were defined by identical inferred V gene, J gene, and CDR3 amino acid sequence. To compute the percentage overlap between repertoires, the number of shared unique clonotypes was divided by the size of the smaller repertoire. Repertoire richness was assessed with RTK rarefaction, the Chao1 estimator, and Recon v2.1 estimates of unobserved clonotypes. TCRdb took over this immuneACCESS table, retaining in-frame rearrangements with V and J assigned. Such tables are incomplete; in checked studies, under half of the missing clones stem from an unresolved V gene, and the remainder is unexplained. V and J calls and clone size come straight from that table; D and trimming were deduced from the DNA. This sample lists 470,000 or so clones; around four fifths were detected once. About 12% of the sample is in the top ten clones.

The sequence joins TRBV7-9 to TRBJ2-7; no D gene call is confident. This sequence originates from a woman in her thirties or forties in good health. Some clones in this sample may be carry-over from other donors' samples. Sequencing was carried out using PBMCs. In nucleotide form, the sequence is TGTGCCAGCAGCTTCACCAGCCAGTCCTACGAGCAGTACTTC. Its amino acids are CASSFTSQSYEQYF.